The 18 T cell receptor beta chains below were found in one sample sequenced in a study of glioma-infiltrating T cells. Using RNA template, CDR3s of TCR alpha and beta were amplified with iRepertoire arm-PCR. MiXCR, applied by TCRdb to the multiplex PCR reads, yields one record per CDR3 protein. The repertoire consists of about 180,000 distinct CDR3 sequences, with more than 35% occurring once and the leading ten covering about 5.2%. Sequencing was carried out using glioma tissue, nonneoplastic brain tissue, or PBMCs (not recorded which). The receptors stem from a human donor with low-grade glioma or glioblastoma, undergoing nonglioma brain surgery, or in good health (not recorded which).

In its sample, this clonotype was seen many times. The V gene is TRBV20-1, the J gene TRBJ1-1, with a weak D call TRBD1 (6 bases). Germline V lookup: CDR1 DFQATT, CDR2 SNEGSKA (reference sequence). V was clipped by 2 bases and J by 9 bases, with 10 bases between them. The CDR3 loop spans 11 amino acids. This CDR3 is CSARQDRKAFF. CDR3 coding DNA: TGCAGTGCTAGACAGGACAGAAAAGCTTTCTTT.

This chain uses TRBV12-3 or TRBV12-4 with TRBJ2-6, with D perhaps TRBD2 (5 bases). The CDR3 length is 15 residues. Trimming removed 8 bases from V and 0 bases from J, with 11 bases in between. CDR3 loop: CASGEGSSGANVLTF. CDR3 coding DNA: TGTGCCAGCGGAGAAGGGAGCTCTGGGGCCAACGTCCTGACTTTC.

The chain has TRBV29-1 and TRBJ1-2, with D uncertain. Between the trimmed V and J ends, which lost 3 bases and 4 bases, there was a span of 9 bases. CDR1 is SQVTM and CDR2 is ANQGSEA in the germline V gene. This CDR3 is built from 12 residues. The CDR3 spells CSVEDRAYGYTF. Written as DNA, the CDR3 is TGCAGCGTTGAGGATAGGGCCTATGGCTACACCTTC.

This clonotype came up many times. The rearrangement links TRBV27 to TRBJ2-3; tentative D call: TRBD2 (5 bases). Germline CDR1 reads MNHEY; CDR2 reads SMNVEV (reference sequence). The V end was cut by 7 bases, the J end by 6 bases, with 8 bases between. CDR3 length equals 11 residues. The CDR3: CASTIADTQYF. CDR3 DNA: TGTGCCAGCACCATAGCGGATACGCAGTATTTT.

This clonotype has only a few counts. This chain uses TRBV4-1 with TRBJ1-4, with unresolved D. This CDR3 spans 13 amino acids. V was shortened by 4 bases and J by 8 bases, with 11 bases between the two germline ends. Germline V lookup: CDR1 MGHRA, CDR2 YSYEKL. CDR3 bases: TGCGCCAGCAGCCGAATCGGGCGCGAAAAACTGTTTTTT. Amino acids: CASSRIGREKLFF.

CDR3 amino acids: CASIPRRQGLNQPQHF. CDR3 bases: TGTGCCAGCATCCCTAGAAGACAGGGACTAAATCAGCCCCAGCATTTT. This chain joins TRBV27 and TRBJ1-5; 7 bases map to TRBD1. CDR3 length: 16 amino acids. CDR1 MNHEY and CDR2 SMNVEV come from the germline V gene (reference sequence). V lost 7 bases and J lost 4; bases outside the gene matches: 13.

This clonotype was counted many times. This CDR3 reads CASSDSGLAADGQFF. Written as DNA, the CDR3 is TGCGCCAGCAGTGATTCGGGACTAGCGGCAGATGGGCAGTTCTTC. V is TRBV10-1 and J is TRBJ2-1; 11 nucleotides line up with TRBD2. Germline CDR1 WNHNN, CDR2 SYGVQD (reference sequence). The CDR3 length is 15 residues. V was pared by 3 bases and J by 12 bases, with 10 bases of the junction left unmatched.

This clonotype has a single count. This may be a read error, as it is one base from a much larger clone. The chain uses TRBV4-1 and TRBJ1-6; D may be TRBD1 (5 bases). The V gene's germline CDR1 is MGHRA and CDR2 YSYEKL. The CDR3 loop spans 13 amino acids. Written as DNA, the CDR3 is TGCGCCAGCAGAAAACAGGAGAATTCACCCATCCACTTT. It translates to CASRKQENSPIHF.

This rearrangement joins TRBV2 to TRBJ1-2; D possibly corresponds to TRBD1 (5 bases). This CDR3 has 13 amino acids. CDR1 SNHLY and CDR2 FYNNEI come from the germline V gene. The V and J ends lost 10 bases and 10 bases respectively, with 22 bases between them. The CDR3 region has the DNA TGTGCCACCCTCCGGGCCACCCCGGGGGTCTACACCTTC. Translating it yields CATLRATPGVYTF.

The CDR3 nucleotides are TGTGCCAGCAGCGTGGACAGGGCGCAAACATCTTCACCCCTCCACTTT. Translating gives CASSVDRAQTSSPLHF. The chain recombines TRBV7-2 with TRBJ1-6, with 8 bases fitting TRBD1. The junction had 12 bases not matched to a gene; V was cut back by 5 bases and J by 9 bases. Per germline, CDR1 SGHTA and CDR2 FQGNSA. The CDR3 has 16 residues.

The chain recombines TRBV18 with TRBJ1-1; D remains ambiguous. Germline V gene sequence: CDR1 KGHSH, CDR2 LQKENI. V was cut by 3 bases and J by 5 bases, with 10 bases left in between. This CDR3 is 13 amino acids long. CDR3 loop: CASSPMVWTEAFF. In nucleotides, the CDR3 is TGTGCCAGCTCACCCATGGTGTGGACTGAAGCTTTCTTT.

A few counts support this clonotype. The chain joins TRBV24-1 to TRBJ2-5; D ambiguous. Per the germline V gene, CDR1 is KGHDR and CDR2 is SFDVKD. Trimming took 2 bases from V and 2 from J, leaving 8 bases between them. The CDR3 spans 14 residues. CDR3 protein: CATSDSSGQETQYF. CDR3 DNA sequence: TGTGCCACCAGTGATTCGTCGGGTCAAGAGACCCAGTACTTC.

This clonotype is a singleton in its sample. A single base separates this from a much larger clone, so it may be a read error. The gene calls are TRBV2 and TRBJ2-1, with TRBD2 matching 10 bases. The CDR3 runs to 15 residues. Trimming took 6 bases from V and 5 from J; bases not matched to a gene: 7. Germline CDR1 reads SNHLY; CDR2 reads FYNNEI. The CDR3 coding sequence is TGTGCCAGCAGGTTTGAACTAGCGGGGAACAATGAGCAGTTCTTC. It specifies CASRFELAGNNEQFF.

This clonotype was seen only a few times. The chain links TRBV19 to TRBJ2-2; D may be TRBD1 (6 bases). V was shortened by 7 bases and J by 1 base, with 10 bases between the two germline ends. The length of the CDR3 is 14 residues. Germline V gene data show CDR1 as LNHDA and CDR2 as SQIVND (reference sequence). The CDR3 DNA is TGTGCCAGTATAGGACAGAAGAACACCGGGGAGCTGTTTTTT. Protein product: CASIGQKNTGELFF. Full variable domain (outside the CDR3, taken from reference TRBV19 and TRBJ2-2): DGGITQSPKYLFRKEGQNVTLSCEQNLNHDAMYWYRQDPGQGLRLIYYSQIVNDFQKGDIAEGYSVSREKKESFPLTVTSAQKNPTAFYLCASIGQKNTGELFFGEGSRLTVL.

V gene TRBV29-1 combines with J gene TRBJ2-7, with TRBD1 identical over 7 bases. CDR3 length equals 13 residues. The germline V gene has CDR1 SQVTM and CDR2 ANQGSEA. Unmatched junction bases numbered 5, after V lost 4 bases and J lost 2 bases. CDR3 coding DNA: TGCAGCGTTGGGAGTGGACAGGCCTACGAGCAGTACTTC. It is translated as CSVGSGQAYEQYF.

This clonotype has a handful of counts. The gene calls are TRBV14 and TRBJ2-6; D is possibly TRBD1 (5 bases). CDR1 SGHDN and CDR2 FVKESK come from the germline V gene. The CDR3 is made up of 18 amino acids. Trimming shortened V by 3 bases and J by 2 bases, and 17 bases separated the two germline ends. This chain's CDR3 is CASSQVQGSGTGANVLTF. CDR3 sequence (DNA): TGTGCCAGCAGCCAGGTCCAGGGATCAGGTACTGGGGCCAACGTCCTGACTTTC.

This rearrangement joins TRBV29-1 to TRBJ2-1; 9 bases map to TRBD2. J was trimmed by 7 bases and V by 7 bases; bases with no gene match: 8. The CDR3 consists of 13 residues. The germline V gene has CDR1 SQVTM and CDR2 ANQGSEA. This CDR3 reads CSALGLAGNEQFF. As DNA, the CDR3 is TGCAGCGCCCTGGGGCTAGCGGGAAATGAGCAGTTCTTC.

This clonotype was seen ten or more times. This rearrangement joins TRBV27 to TRBJ1-2, with D tentatively TRBD1 (5 bases). Germline assignment: CDR1 MNHEY and CDR2 SMNVEV (reference sequence). Trimming took 2 bases from V and 2 from J, leaving 6 bases between them. This CDR3 spans 13 amino acids. CDR3 residues: CASSLRQNYGYTF. The CDR3 DNA follows: TGTGCCAGCAGTTTACGACAGAACTATGGCTACACCTTC.